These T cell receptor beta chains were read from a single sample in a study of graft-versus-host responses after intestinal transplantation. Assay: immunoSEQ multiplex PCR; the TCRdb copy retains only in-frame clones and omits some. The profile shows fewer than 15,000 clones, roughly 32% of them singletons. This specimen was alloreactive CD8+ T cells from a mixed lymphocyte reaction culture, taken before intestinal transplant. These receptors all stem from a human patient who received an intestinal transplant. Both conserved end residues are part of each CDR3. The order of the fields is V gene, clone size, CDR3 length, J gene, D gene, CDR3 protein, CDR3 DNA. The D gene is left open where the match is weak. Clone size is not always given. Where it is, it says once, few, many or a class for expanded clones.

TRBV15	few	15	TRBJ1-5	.	CATSRDKGASQPQHF	TGTGCCACCAGCAGAGATAAAGGGGCCAGTCAGCCCCAGCATTTT
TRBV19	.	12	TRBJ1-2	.	CAVLSLVDGYTF	TGTGCCGTACTAAGTTTGGTGGATGGCTACACCTTC
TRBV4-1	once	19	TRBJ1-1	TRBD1	CASSQPAGTGGIGNTEAFF	TGCGCCAGCAGCCAACCGGCCGGGACAGGGGGAATAGGGAACACTGAAGCTTTCTTT
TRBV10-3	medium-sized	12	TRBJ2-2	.	CAIISDTGELFF	TGTGCCATCATCTCAGACACCGGGGAGCTGTTTTTT
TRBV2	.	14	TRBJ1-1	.	CASRVRGLGTEAFF	TGTGCCAGCAGAGTCAGGGGACTGGGGACTGAAGCTTTCTTT
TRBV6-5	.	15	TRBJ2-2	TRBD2	CASKRLAGTDGELFF	TGTGCCAGTAAACGACTAGCGGGGACTGACGGGGAGCTGTTTTTT
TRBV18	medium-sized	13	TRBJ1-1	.	CASSLGTLTEAFF	TGTGCCAGCTCCCTCGGGACACTCACTGAAGCTTTCTTT
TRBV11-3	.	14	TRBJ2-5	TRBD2	CASSLAGGGETQYF	TGTGCCAGCAGCTTAGCGGGGGGTGGAGAGACCCAGTACTTC
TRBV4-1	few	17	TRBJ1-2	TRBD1	CASSQLIQGASYYGYTF	TGCGCCAGCAGCCAGTTAATACAGGGGGCGAGCTACTATGGCTACACCTTC
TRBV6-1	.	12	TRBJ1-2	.	CASGAGRDGYTF	TGTGCCAGCGGTGCAGGGAGGGATGGCTACACCTTC
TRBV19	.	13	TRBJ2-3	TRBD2	CASSRGVTDTQYF	TGTGCCAGTAGCCGGGGGGTAACAGATACGCAGTATTTT
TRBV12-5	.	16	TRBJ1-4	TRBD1	CASGFHLDRGNEKLFF	TGTGCTAGTGGTTTCCACCTGGACAGGGGCAATGAAAAACTGTTTTTT
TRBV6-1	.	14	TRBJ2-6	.	CASMVLPGANVLTF	TGTGCCAGCATGGTATTGCCTGGGGCCAACGTCCTGACTTTC
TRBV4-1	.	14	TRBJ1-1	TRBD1	CASRGGPLGTEAFF	TGCGCCAGCAGAGGGGGCCCCCTGGGGACTGAAGCTTTCTTT
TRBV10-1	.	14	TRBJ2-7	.	CASSDGPKGYEQYF	TGCGCCAGCAGTGATGGTCCCAAGGGCTACGAGCAGTACTTC
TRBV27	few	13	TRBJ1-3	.	CASSYGVGNTIYF	TGTGCCAGCAGTTACGGGGTGGGAAACACCATATATTTT
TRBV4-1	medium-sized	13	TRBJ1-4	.	CASSQVGKEKLFF	TGCGCCAGCAGCCAAGTCGGGAAAGAAAAACTGTTTTTT
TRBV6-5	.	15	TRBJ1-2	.	CASSYSANPNYGYTF	TGTGCCAGCAGTTACTCAGCTAATCCTAACTATGGCTACACCTTC
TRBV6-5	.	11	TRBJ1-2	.	CASSSKGGYTF	TGTGCCAGCAGTTCGAAGGGTGGCTACACCTTC
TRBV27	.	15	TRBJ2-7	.	CASRITGGGYYEQYF	TGTGCCAGCAGGATAACGGGTGGGGGGTACTACGAGCAGTACTTC
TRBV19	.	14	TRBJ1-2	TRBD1	CASSISTGVAGYTF	TGTGCCAGTAGTATATCTACAGGGGTAGCTGGCTACACCTTC
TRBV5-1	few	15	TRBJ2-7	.	CASSPPLRGSYEQYF	TGCGCCAGCAGCCCTCCTCTGCGGGGCTCCTACGAGCAGTACTTC
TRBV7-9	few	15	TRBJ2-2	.	CASSKESPGPGELFF	TGTGCCAGCAGCAAGGAGTCTCCCGGCCCCGGGGAGCTGTTTTTT